A single sample is the source of the 10 T cell receptor beta chains below, sequenced in a study of T cell responses to AZD1222 COVID-19 vaccine. Clones were sequenced by immunoSEQ multiplex PCR, and TCRdb holds only the in-frame ones, with some missing. The profile shows around 66,000 clones, 79% of them singletons. Here the sequenced sample was peripheral blood, taken on day 0 of MenACWY control vaccination. The receptors come from an adult in good health.

The chain has TRBV2 and TRBJ1-1; D ambiguous. Germline V gives CDR1 SNHLY, CDR2 FYNNEI. This CDR3 contains 13 residues. V was cut by 4 bases and J by 1 base, with 7 bases left in between. The CDR3 region has the DNA TGTGCCAGCAGTGCTCCATGGAACACTGAAGCTTTCTTT. Protein sequence: CASSAPWNTEAFF. The full variable domain, completed using reference TRBV2 and TRBJ1-1, is EPEVTQTPSHQVTQMGQEVILRCVPISNHLYFYWYRQILGQKVEFLVSFYNNEISEKSEIFDDQFSVERPDGSNFTLKIRSTKLEDSAMYFCASSAPWNTEAFFGQGTRLTVV.

In this sample, this clone turned up many times. This rearrangement joins TRBV5-1 to TRBJ2-1; 10 nucleotides line up with TRBD2. Germline CDR1 and CDR2: SGHRS and YFSETQ. Unmatched junction bases numbered 14, after V lost 3 bases and J lost 2 bases. The CDR3 covers 19 residues. The CDR3 sequence: CASSSFGSGRALTYNEQFF. The CDR3 region has the DNA TGCGCCAGCAGCTCCTTCGGAAGCGGGAGGGCCTTAACCTACAATGAGCAGTTCTTC.

V and J are TRBV6-2 or TRBV6-3 and TRBJ2-5; no firm D call. This CDR3 spans 13 amino acids. Germline V gene sequence: CDR1 MNHEY, CDR2 SVGEGT. V lost 2 bases and J 5 bases, leaving 9 bases between the germline ends. CDR3 region: CASSYGQAETQYF. The CDR3, as DNA: TGTGCCAGCAGTTACGGGCAGGCGGAGACCCAGTACTTC.

This chain connects TRBV5-5 to TRBJ1-4, with 7 bases fitting TRBD1. After removal of 0 bases from V and 8 bases from J, the junction contained 7 bases not matched to a gene. Germline lookup yields CDR1 SGHKS and CDR2 YYEKEE (reference sequence). CDR3 length equals 15 residues. The CDR3 is CASSLATGVGEKLFF. The CDR3 DNA follows: TGTGCCAGCAGCTTGGCTACAGGGGTAGGAGAAAAACTGTTTTTT.

The chain links TRBV6-5 to TRBJ2-7, with D unresolved. The CDR3 totals 11 residues. Per the germline V gene, CDR1 is MNHEY and CDR2 is SVGAGI. Trimming shortened V by 10 bases and J by 2 bases, and 9 bases separated the two germline ends. CDR3 amino acids: CATVITYEQYF. CDR3 DNA: TGTGCCACCGTAATCACCTACGAGCAGTACTTC.

A single count supports this clone. The V gene is TRBV2, the J gene TRBJ2-2; TRBD2 might be the D (5 bases). Trimming took 2 bases from V and 3 from J, leaving 13 bases between them. CDR1 is SNHLY, CDR2 FYNNEI, per germline. The CDR3 extends over 16 amino acids. The CDR3 DNA follows: TGTGCCAGCAGTGAATACTCTCCGCGGGACACCGGGGAGCTGTTTTTT. The encoded protein is CASSEYSPRDTGELFF. The full variable domain, its missing parts supplied by reference TRBV2 and TRBJ2-2, is EPEVTQTPSHQVTQMGQEVILRCVPISNHLYFYWYRQILGQKVEFLVSFYNNEISEKSEIFDDQFSVERPDGSNFTLKIRSTKLEDSAMYFCASSEYSPRDTGELFFGEGSRLTVL.

This chain connects TRBV7-3 to TRBJ1-1, with D perhaps TRBD1 (5 bases). The CDR3 extends over 13 amino acids. Trimming took 2 bases from V and 3 from J, leaving 7 bases between them. Germline CDR1 and CDR2: SGHTA and FQGTGA. CDR3 amino acids: CASSLLRDTEAFF. The CDR3 DNA sequence: TGTGCCAGCAGCTTACTCAGGGACACTGAAGCTTTCTTT. Using reference TRBV7-3 and TRBJ1-1 for the parts outside the CDR3, the full variable domain is GAGVSQTPSNKVTEKGKYVELRCDPISGHTALYWYRQSLGQGPEFLIYFQGTGAADDSGLPNDRFFAVRPEGSVSTLKIQRTERGDSAVYLCASSLLRDTEAFFGQGTRLTVV.

The rearrangement joins TRBV5-6 to TRBJ1-1; D possibly corresponds to TRBD1 (5 bases). Trimming shortened V by 0 bases and J by 3 bases, and 12 bases separated the two germline ends. The CDR3 has 15 residues. Germline values: CDR1 SGHDT, CDR2 YYEEEE. CDR3 residues: CASSLVGRTDTEAFF. The CDR3 DNA reads TGTGCCAGCAGCTTGGTGGGGCGGACGGACACTGAAGCTTTCTTT. The full variable domain, rest sourced from reference TRBV5-6 and TRBJ1-1, is DAGVTQSPTHLIKTRGQQVTLRCSPKSGHDTVSWYQQALGQGPQFIFQYYEEEERQRGNFPDRFSGHQFPNYSSELNVNALLLGDSALYLCASSLVGRTDTEAFFGQGTRLTVV.

This chain connects TRBV28 to TRBJ1-2; weak D call: TRBD1 (6 bases). CDR1 is MDHEN, CDR2 SYDVKM, per germline. This CDR3 is built from 15 residues. The V end lost 7 bases, the J end lost 4 bases, and 19 bases lay between the germline ends. In DNA, the CDR3 is TGTGCCAGCACCGAACAGGGTACTCTTTTCTATGGCTACACCTTC. It yields the protein CASTEQGTLFYGYTF.

The gene calls are TRBV11-2 and TRBJ2-1, with D perhaps matching TRBD1 or TRBD2 (5 bases each). In germline, CDR1 is SGHAT, CDR2 FQNNGV. This CDR3 comprises 16 residues. V gave up 3 bases and J gave up 7 bases, with 19 bases separating them. The CDR3 region has the DNA TGTGCCAGCAGCTTTGTTCAGGGACGGGGCAGGAATGAGCAGTTCTTC. This sequence encodes CASSFVQGRGRNEQFF.